This T cell receptor beta chain was recovered during a study of T cell repertoires in cytomegalovirus infection. Across the study: Public TCR beta signatures provided an indication of both CMV infection and a matching HLA type.

Each CDR3 protein gets one entry after TCRdb re-called the reads with MiXCR. This table has a few hundred thousand distinct CDR3 sequences, about a sixth appearing once. There are a few counts of this clonotype. Germline V gene lookup returns CDR1 SQVTM and CDR2 ANQGSEA. V lost 2 bases and J lost 4, with 5 bases in between. The CDR3 sequence is 11 residues long. This chain joins TRBV29-1 and TRBJ1-2; D is ambiguous. The source of this sequence is a human donor in good health (CMV status not recorded). Some clones in this sample may be carry-over from other donors' samples. Sample: CD8+ T cells from PBMCs. The CDR3 protein is CSVESRYGYTF. As DNA, the CDR3 is TGCAGCGTTGAATCTCGCTATGGCTACACCTTC.